This entry features one T cell receptor beta chain sequence. This sample is drawn from a study of blood T cell repertoires in COVID-19. Profiled with immunoSEQ multiplex PCR; TCRdb holds only in-frame clones, not every one. The sample contains about 200,000 clones, around 89% of which appear only once. The CDR3 extends over 18 amino acids. Germline V lookup: CDR1 MGHRA, CDR2 YSYEKL. Trimming shortened V by 1 base and J by 1 base, and 17 bases separated the two germline ends. This sequence was found in a woman younger than 30 who had recovered from COVID-19. The source material was PBMCs or T cells enriched from blood (not recorded which). The chain couples TRBV4-1 to TRBJ1-3, with a weak D call TRBD1 (6 bases). CDR3 sequence (DNA): TGCGCCAGCAGCCAAGGGGGGGGCAGCGGACCGTCTGGAAACACCATATATTTT. Encoded protein: CASSQGGGSGPSGNTIYF.